The clone carrying this T cell receptor beta chain was observed a handful of times. The target antigen is unknown. The sample has other DNA sequences that encode this CDR3 too. The PCR used 60 Vbeta and 13 Jbeta primers. The method was immunoSEQ multiplex PCR; TCRdb's version includes in-frame clones alone and lacks a portion of them. The sample shows some 56,000 clones, around 80% of them seen only once. This entry comes from a study of cytomegalovirus exposure and HLA in healthy donors. Germline assignment: CDR1 SGHVS and CDR2 FQNEAQ. The V segment lost 6 bases and the J segment 0 bases; nucleotides outside the gene matches: 4. The length of the CDR3 is 15 residues. Study results and limitations: Later work associated roughly 15,000 TCR beta sequences with HLA alleles at 0.05 false discovery rate. There was a cluster of highly shared sequence variants that was likely a sequencing artifact.

The source material was PBMCs. The V gene is TRBV7-8, the J gene TRBJ1-5, with TRBD1 matching 8 bases. This receptor was identified in a woman in her thirties or forties in good health and CMV-seronegative. The CDR3 here is CASSLDRVSNQPQHF. The CDR3 nucleotides read TGTGCCAGCAGTTTGGACAGGGTTAGCAATCAGCCCCAGCATTTT.